This TCR beta chain was sequenced during a study of T cells in localized non-small cell lung cancer (dated by TCRdb to 2018 to 2021). Study-level background: T cell repertoires of approximately 250 early-stage NSCLC patients were analyzed, with tumors being compared against uninvolved tumor-adjacent lungs. The cohort comprised a few hundred treatment-naïve NSCLC patients with resected, localized lung tumors. A mean age of around 69 years was recorded for the NSCLC patients, of whom more than 120 were male and 95 to 110 were female.

Taken from cysteine to phenylalanine, the CDR3 has 15 residues. Of the read, only the CDR3 DNA is kept; its 45 bases are in frame from base 1. The V end loses 3 bases and the J end loses 3 bases, and a stretch of 14 bases separates them. Via the germline V gene, CDR1 is MGHRA and CDR2 YSYEKL. In regard to this clone: The antigen it recognizes is unknown. No per-base quality is available; no much larger clone lies one base away.

At diagnosis, tumor, uninvolved tumor-adjacent lung and peripheral blood were collected and then preserved as a mix of FFPE and fresh-frozen material. Blood samples were analyzed as peripheral blood mononuclear cells for TCR repertoire profiling. TCR beta CDR3 regions were sequenced from DNA using the immunoSEQ Assay. In the original analysis: To compute T cell density, TCR beta template counts were normalized to usable DNA, which was estimated by amplifying housekeeping genes. Using the preseqR package, richness was estimated by extrapolating to 120,000 templates for tissue samples and 400,000 templates for PBMC samples. Clonality was defined by subtracting Pielou's evenness from one. Differential abundance testing on productive amino-acid clonotypes, with a minimum total count of 5 and an alpha of 0.1, was used to identify tissue-enriched TCRs. The Jaccard Index and the Morisita Overlap Index were used to measure how much the repertoires overlapped between compartments. GLIPH clustered TCR beta CDR3s with public tetramer-defined viral CDR3s; viral motifs required at least three viral sequences plus V-gene enrichment. Entries here come from immuneACCESS through TCRdb and include only in-frame sequences with V and J called. Some clones fail to appear in such tables; in the studies checked, an unresolved V gene covers under half of the shortfall, and the cause of the remainder is unknown. V and J calls and clone size come straight from that table; D and trimming were deduced from the DNA. For this sample the table gives approximately 31,000 clones, of which roughly 94% were detected only once. Over 0.6% of the sample goes to the ten largest clones.

Here is what the overall study found, with its caveats: A median of 57 of the top 100 tumor clones were detected in paired uninvolved adjacent lung, and some 29 of these tumor clones were also found among the top 100 clones of the paired uninvolved adjacent lung. Because of the exploratory design, TCR variables were selected using unadjusted p-values without false-discovery rate correction. Uninvolved tumor-adjacent lung showed the highest T cell clonality, higher than tumor, which suggests more focused antigenic responses in the uninvolved tumor-adjacent lung. Multi-region tumor sequencing was not performed, so intratumor heterogeneity could not be excluded. Higher blood T cell density associated with longer overall survival, while higher adjacent-lung clonality associated with shorter survival.

The source was peripheral blood, collected before any cancer treatment. The receptor was derived from a woman between 35 and 70 years old with stage I lung adenocarcinoma. The rearranged segments are TRBV4-1 and TRBJ1-1; the D gene remains uncertain. The nucleotide sequence is given as TGCGCCAGCAGCCATAATCGATACGGGGACACTGAAGCTTTCTTT. It specifies CASSHNRYGDTEAFF.